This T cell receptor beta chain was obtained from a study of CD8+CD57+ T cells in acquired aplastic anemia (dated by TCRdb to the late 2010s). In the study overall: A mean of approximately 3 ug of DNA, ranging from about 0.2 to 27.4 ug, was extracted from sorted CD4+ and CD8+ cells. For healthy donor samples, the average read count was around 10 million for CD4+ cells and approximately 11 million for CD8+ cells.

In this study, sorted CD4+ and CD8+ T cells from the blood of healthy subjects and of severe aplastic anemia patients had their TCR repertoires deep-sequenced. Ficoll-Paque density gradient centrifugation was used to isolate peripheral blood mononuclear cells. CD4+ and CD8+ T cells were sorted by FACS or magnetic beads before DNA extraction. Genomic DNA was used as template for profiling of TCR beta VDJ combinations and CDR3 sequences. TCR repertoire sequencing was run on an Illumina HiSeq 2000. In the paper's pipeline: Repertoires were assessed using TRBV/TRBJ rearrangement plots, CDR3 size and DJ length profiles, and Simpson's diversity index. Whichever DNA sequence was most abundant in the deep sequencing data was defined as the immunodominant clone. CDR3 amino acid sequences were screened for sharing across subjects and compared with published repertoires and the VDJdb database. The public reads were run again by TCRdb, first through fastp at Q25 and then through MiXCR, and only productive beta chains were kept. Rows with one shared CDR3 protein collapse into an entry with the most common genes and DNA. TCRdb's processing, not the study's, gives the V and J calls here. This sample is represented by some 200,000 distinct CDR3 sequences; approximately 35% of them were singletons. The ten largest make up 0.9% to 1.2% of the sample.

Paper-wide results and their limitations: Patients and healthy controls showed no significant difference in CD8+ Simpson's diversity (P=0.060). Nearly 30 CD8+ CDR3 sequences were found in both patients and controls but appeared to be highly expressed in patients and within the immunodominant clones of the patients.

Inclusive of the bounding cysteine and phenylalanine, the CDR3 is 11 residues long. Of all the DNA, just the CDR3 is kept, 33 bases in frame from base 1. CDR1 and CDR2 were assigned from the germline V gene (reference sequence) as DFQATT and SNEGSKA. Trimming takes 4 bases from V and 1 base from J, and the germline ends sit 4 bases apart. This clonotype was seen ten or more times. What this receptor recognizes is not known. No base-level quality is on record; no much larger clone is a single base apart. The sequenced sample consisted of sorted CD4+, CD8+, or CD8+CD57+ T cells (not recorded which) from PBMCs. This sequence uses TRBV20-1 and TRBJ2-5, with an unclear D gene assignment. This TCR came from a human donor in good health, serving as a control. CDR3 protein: CSATVQETQYF. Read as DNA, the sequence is TGCAGTGCTACAGTCCAAGAGACCCAGTACTTC.